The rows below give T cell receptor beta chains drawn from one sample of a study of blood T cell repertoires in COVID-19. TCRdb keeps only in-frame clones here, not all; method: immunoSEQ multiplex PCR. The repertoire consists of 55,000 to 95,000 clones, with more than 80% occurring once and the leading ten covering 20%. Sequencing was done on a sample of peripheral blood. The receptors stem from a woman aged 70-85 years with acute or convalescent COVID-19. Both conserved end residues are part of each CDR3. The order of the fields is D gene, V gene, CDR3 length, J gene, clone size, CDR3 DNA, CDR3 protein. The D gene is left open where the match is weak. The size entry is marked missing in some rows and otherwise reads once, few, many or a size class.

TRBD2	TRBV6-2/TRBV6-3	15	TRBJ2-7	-	TGTGCCAGCAGTTCCCCGGGAGCGGGAGGCCCCGAGCAGTACTTC	CASSSPGAGGPEQYF
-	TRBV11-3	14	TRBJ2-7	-	TGTGCCAGCAGCCAGAGCGTAGTTTGGGTCGAGCAGTACTTC	CASSQSVVWVEQYF
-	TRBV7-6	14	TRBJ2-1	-	TGTGCCAGCAGCTTAGGAGGAAGCTACAATGAGCAGTTCTTC	CASSLGGSYNEQFF
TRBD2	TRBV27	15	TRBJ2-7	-	TGTGCCAGCAGTTCCCCCGGGAGGAGCTCCTACGAGCAGTACTTC	CASSSPGRSSYEQYF
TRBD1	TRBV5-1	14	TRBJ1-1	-	TGCGCCAGCAGCTCAACTGGACAGGTTTCAGAAGCTTTCTTT	CASSSTGQVSEAFF
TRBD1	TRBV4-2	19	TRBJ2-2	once	TGTGCCAGCAGCCAAGATCACAGGGGGAGACCCGCGAACACCGGGGAGCTGTTTTTT	CASSQDHRGRPANTGELFF
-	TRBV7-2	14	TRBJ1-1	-	TGTGCCAGCAGCTTATTGGCTGGGAACACTGAAGCTTTCTTT	CASSLLAGNTEAFF
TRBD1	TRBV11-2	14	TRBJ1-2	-	TGTGCCAGCAGAAGAACCGGGACAGGCAATGGCTACACCTTC	CASRRTGTGNGYTF
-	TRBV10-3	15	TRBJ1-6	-	TGTGCCATCAGTGAGGCGGCGGGGGATAATTCACCCCTCCACTTT	CAISEAAGDNSPLHF
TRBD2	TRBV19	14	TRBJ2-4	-	TGTGCCAGTAGTATCGGGACTAGCCAAAACATTCAGTACTTC	CASSIGTSQNIQYF
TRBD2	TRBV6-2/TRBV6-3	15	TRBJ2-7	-	TGTGCCAGCAGTATTCCCGTAGCGGGACCCTACGAGCAGTACTTC	CASSIPVAGPYEQYF
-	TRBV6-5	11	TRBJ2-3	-	TGTGCCAGCAGTACGGGAGATACGCAGTATTTT	CASSTGDTQYF
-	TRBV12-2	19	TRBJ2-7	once	TGTGCAAGTCGCTTAGCGGGGGGGCTAGCGGGAGGGTTTTCCTACGAGCAGTACTTC	CASRLAGGLAGGFSYEQYF
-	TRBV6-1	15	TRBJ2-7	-	TGTGCCAGCAGTGAAGCGCGGGCAGGCCGCCCGGAGCAGTACTTC	CASSEARAGRPEQYF
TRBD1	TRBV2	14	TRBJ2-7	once	TGTGCCAGCCGACGACAGGGCCCCTCCTACGAGCAGTACTTC	CASRRQGPSYEQYF
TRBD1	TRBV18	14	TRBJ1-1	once	TGTGCCAGCTCACCGGACAGGGCAGACACTGAAGCTTTCTTT	CASSPDRADTEAFF
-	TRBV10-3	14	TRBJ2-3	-	TGTGCCATCAGTGAAGAACGGGATCTATATACGCAGTATTTT	CAISEERDLYTQYF
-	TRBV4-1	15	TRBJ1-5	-	TGCGCCAGCAGCCAACACCGCGGAGAGTATCAGCCCCAGCATTTT	CASSQHRGEYQPQHF
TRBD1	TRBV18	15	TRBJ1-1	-	TGTGCCAGCTCACCCGGGACAGGGGGACGCACTGAAGCTTTCTTT	CASSPGTGGRTEAFF
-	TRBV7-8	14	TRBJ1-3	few	TGTGCCAGCAGCTCCGGTTATACTGGAAACACCATATATTTT	CASSSGYTGNTIYF
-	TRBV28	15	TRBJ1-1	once	TGTGCCAGCAGACTCGCAAGGGGCAGGCGGACTGAAGCTTTCTTT	CASRLARGRRTEAFF
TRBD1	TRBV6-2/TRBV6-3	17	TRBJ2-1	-	TGTGCCAGCAGTTCACCCAGAAAGTCCCAGGGGGCATACGAGCAGTTCTTC	CASSSPRKSQGAYEQFF
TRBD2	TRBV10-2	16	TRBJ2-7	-	TGCGCCAGCAGTGTCACGACCGGGACTAGCGGCTACGAGCAGTACTTC	CASSVTTGTSGYEQYF
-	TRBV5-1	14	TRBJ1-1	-	TGCGCCAGCAGTCTAGGGGGACTGAACACTGAAGCTTTCTTT	CASSLGGLNTEAFF
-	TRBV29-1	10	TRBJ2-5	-	TGCAGCTCCGGAGGGGAGACCCAGTACTTC	CSSGGETQYF
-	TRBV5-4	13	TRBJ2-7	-	TGTGCCAGCAGCTCCGGGACTCTCAGCGAGCAGTACTTC	CASSSGTLSEQYF
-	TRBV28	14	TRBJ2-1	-	TGTGCCAGCAGTTTAGGGACAATATACAATGAGCAGTTCTTC	CASSLGTIYNEQFF
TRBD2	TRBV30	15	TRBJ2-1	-	TGTGCCTGGACTAGCGGGAGAATTCAATACAATGAGCAGTTCTTC	CAWTSGRIQYNEQFF
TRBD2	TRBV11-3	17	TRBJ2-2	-	TGTGCCAGCAGCTTAGTGTGGCGGGAGGGCGCCACCGGGGAGCTGTTTTTT	CASSLVWREGATGELFF
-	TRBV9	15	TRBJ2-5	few	TGTGCCAGCAGCGACAGGGACCCCTCCGAAGGGACCCAGTACTTC	CASSDRDPSEGTQYF
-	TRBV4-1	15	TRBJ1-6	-	TGCGCCAGCAGCCCCTGGGCGGGAGATAATTCACCCCTCCACTTT	CASSPWAGDNSPLHF
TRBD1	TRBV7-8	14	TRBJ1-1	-	TGTGCCAGCAACCGACAGGGATACAGCACTGAAGCTTTCTTT	CASNRQGYSTEAFF
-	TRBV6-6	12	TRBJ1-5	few	TGTGCCAGCGAAACAGGGAATCAGCCCCAGCATTTT	CASETGNQPQHF
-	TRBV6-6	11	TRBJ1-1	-	TGTGCCAGCAGTACAACGGGTGAAGCTTTCTTT	CASSTTGEAFF
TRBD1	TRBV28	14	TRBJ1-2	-	TGTGCCAGCAGTGAGTTACAGGGGGGGGATGGCTACACCTTC	CASSELQGGDGYTF
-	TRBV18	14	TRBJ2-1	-	TGTGCCAGCTCACCACCGCAGGTCTACAATGAGCAGTTCTTC	CASSPPQVYNEQFF
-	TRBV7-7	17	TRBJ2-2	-	TGTGCTAGCAGCTTAAGGCCCCGCGGGCGGAACACCGGGGAGCTGTTTTTT	CASSLRPRGRNTGELFF
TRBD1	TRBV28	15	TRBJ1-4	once	TGTGCCAGCAGTTCCGGACAGGGCGTTTACGAAAAACTGTTTTTT	CASSSGQGVYEKLFF
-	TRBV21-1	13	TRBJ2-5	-	TGTGCCAGCAGCCGGTACCCTAGAGAGACCCAGTACTTC	CASSRYPRETQYF
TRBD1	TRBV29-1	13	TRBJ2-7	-	TGCAGCGTTTTGCTGGACAGGGCCTACGAGCAGTACTTC	CSVLLDRAYEQYF
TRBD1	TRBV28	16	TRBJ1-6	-	TGTGCCAGCAGTTTAGTCCGGACAGGGTCTAGAGTACCCCTCCACTTT	CASSLVRTGSRVPLHF
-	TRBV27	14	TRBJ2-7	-	TGTGCCAGCAGTTTGTGGCCCTTTTTTTACGAGCAGTACTTC	CASSLWPFFYEQYF
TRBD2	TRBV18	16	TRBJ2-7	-	TGTGCCAGCTCACCATCCCGAGCGGGAGGGTTGTACGAGCAGTACTTC	CASSPSRAGGLYEQYF
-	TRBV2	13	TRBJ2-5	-	TGTGCCAGCTGCCCAACTAGTAGGGAGACCCAGTACTTC	CASCPTSRETQYF
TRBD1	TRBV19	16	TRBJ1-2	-	TGTGCCAGTAGTATCCTACAGGGGGCGCGGTCCTATGGCTACACCTTC	CASSILQGARSYGYTF
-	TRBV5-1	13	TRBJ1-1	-	TGCGCCAGCAGCGGGGGGACGAACACTGAAGCTTTCTTT	CASSGGTNTEAFF
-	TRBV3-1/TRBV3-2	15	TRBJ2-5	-	TGTGCCAGCAGCCAACGCTCGACTAGCCAAGAGACCCAGTACTTC	CASSQRSTSQETQYF
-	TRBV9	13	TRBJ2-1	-	TGTGCCAGCAGTCTCGGGTCCTACAATGAGCAGTTCTTC	CASSLGSYNEQFF
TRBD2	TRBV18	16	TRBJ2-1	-	TGTGCCAGCTCAACCGGGACTAGCGGGCCGGCGGGTGAGCAGTTCTTC	CASSTGTSGPAGEQFF
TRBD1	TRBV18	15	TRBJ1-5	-	TGTGCCAGCTCACCGCGACAGGGAACAGGTCAGCCCCAGCATTTT	CASSPRQGTGQPQHF
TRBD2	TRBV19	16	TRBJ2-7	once	TGTGCCAGTAGTGTCACCGGGACTAGCGGAACCTACGAGCAGTACTTC	CASSVTGTSGTYEQYF
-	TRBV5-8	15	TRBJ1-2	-	TGTGCCAGCGGCCTAGCCGGACCCCCCCTCTATGGCTACACCTTC	CASGLAGPPLYGYTF
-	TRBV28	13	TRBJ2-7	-	TGTGCCAGCACCGTACAGAACTCCTACGAGCAGTACTTC	CASTVQNSYEQYF
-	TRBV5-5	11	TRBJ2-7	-	TGTGCCAGCAGCTTCAACTACGAGCAGTACTTC	CASSFNYEQYF
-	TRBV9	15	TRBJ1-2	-	TGTGCCAGCGCCCCGCAGGGGATCCCTAACTATGGCTACACCTTC	CASAPQGIPNYGYTF
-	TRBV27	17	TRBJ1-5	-	TGTGCCAGCAGTTTACTTCAGCCCAGGGGATCGGGTCAGCCCCAGCATTTT	CASSLLQPRGSGQPQHF
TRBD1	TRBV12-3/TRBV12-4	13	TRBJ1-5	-	TGTGCCAGCACTTTGACAGGGGGTCAGCCCCAGCATTTT	CASTLTGGQPQHF
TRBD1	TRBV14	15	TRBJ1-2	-	TGTGCCAGCAGCCCGCGATTGGGACAGAACTATGGCTACACCTTC	CASSPRLGQNYGYTF
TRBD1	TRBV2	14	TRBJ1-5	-	TGTGCCAGCAGCCTACAGGGGGGTAATCAGCCCCAGCATTTT	CASSLQGGNQPQHF